Below are 14 T cell receptor beta chains sequenced from a single sample in a study of regulatory and conventional T cells in RAG deficiency. The data were produced by immunoSEQ multiplex PCR, yet TCRdb's version contains in-frame clones alone and is incomplete. Here the sample spans 7,500 to 10,000 clones, roughly 92% being singletons. The sorted regulatory T cells were CD4+, CD25-high and CD127-low, with genomic DNA sequenced. The sample was also reused in another study, on regulatory T cells. That report notes: The PCR used 52 TRBV and 13 TRBJ primers.

Sequenced material: CD127- CD25+ CD4+ Tregs sorted from blood. The receptors shown here come from a human donor in good health.

This chain joins TRBV5-1 and TRBJ1-2, with D unresolved. The CDR3 has 12 amino acids. Trimming cost V 3 bases and J 7 bases, with 10 bases left between them. Per the germline V gene, CDR1 is SGHRS and CDR2 is YFSETQ. The CDR3 reads CASSSEVGGYTF. The DNA of the CDR3 is TGCGCCAGCAGCTCCGAGGTCGGTGGCTACACCTTC.

Note on this clone: One junction end does not reproduce the germline sequence, and a read error may be involved. The same CDR3 can be traced to other DNA sequences in this sample. The genes are TRBV5-4 and TRBJ1-6; D unresolved. From germline, CDR1 is SGHNT and CDR2 YYREEE (reference sequence). The CDR3 totals 16 residues. CDR3 loop: CASSLVPSSYNSPLHF. The DNA for the CDR3 is TGTGCCAGCAGCTTAGTCCCGAGCTCCTATAATTCCCCCCTCCACTTT.

The CDR3 DNA is TGTGCCACCAGCAGAATTGGAGGGGCCGAGCAGTACTTC. As protein: CATSRIGGAEQYF. V gene TRBV15 combines with J gene TRBJ2-7; D is possibly TRBD2 (6 bases). Trimming shortened V by 2 bases and J by 6 bases, and 11 bases separated the two germline ends. Germline V gene lookup returns CDR1 LNHNV and CDR2 YYDKDF (reference sequence). The CDR3 sequence is 13 residues long. The full variable domain, rest sourced from reference TRBV15 and TRBJ2-7, is DAMVIQNPRYQVTQFGKPVTLSCSQTLNHNVMYWYQQKSSQAPKLLFHYYDKDFNNEADTPDNFQSRRPNTSFCFLDIRSPGLGDTAMYLCATSRIGGAEQYFGPGTRLTVT.

CDR3 protein: CASSPRDRGDYGYTF. CDR3 sequence (DNA): TGCGCCAGCAGCCCACGGGACAGGGGTGACTATGGCTACACCTTC. V gene TRBV5-1 combines with J gene TRBJ1-2; 10 bases map to TRBD1. The germline CDR1 and CDR2 sequences are SGHRS and YFSETQ. The CDR3 length is 15 residues. V was clipped by 4 bases and J by 3 bases; unmatched bases: 6.

V is TRBV9 and J is TRBJ2-1; D may be TRBD2 (5 bases). The CDR3 spans 14 residues. Deletions cut 0 bases from V and 6 bases from J, with 10 bases between. CDR1 and CDR2 from the germline V gene are SGDLS and YYNGEE. CDR3 in DNA: TGTGCCAGCAGCGTAGGTGGACTGCTCAATGAGCAGTTCTTC. Translating gives CASSVGGLLNEQFF.

This clone was recorded a few times. The chain links TRBV7-2 to TRBJ1-4; D unclear. V gave up 2 bases and J gave up 5 bases, with 9 bases separating them. CDR3 size: 14 residues. Germline V gene lookup returns CDR1 SGHTA and CDR2 FQGNSA. The CDR3 loop is CASSLRDHNEKLFF. CDR3 nucleotide sequence: TGTGCCAGCAGCTTACGGGATCACAATGAAAAACTGTTTTTT.

This sequence joins TRBV19 and TRBJ2-7; 10 nucleotides line up with TRBD1. The CDR3 has 14 residues. Germline CDR1 reads LNHDA; CDR2 reads SQIVND (reference sequence). Trimming at V came to 4 bases and at J to 5 bases, leaving 5 bases not matched to a gene. The CDR3 nucleotides are TGTGCCAGTAGTAGGAGACAGGGGGCTGACGAGCAGTACTTC. This gives the protein CASSRRQGADEQYF.

This sequence joins TRBV21-1 and TRBJ2-1; TRBD2, as called in the table, went unchecked against the DNA. TRBV21-1 is an annotated pseudogene. This CDR3 is built from 21 residues. This CDR3 reads CASSPQAPGLAGVSLGNEQFF. The CDR3 nucleotides are TGTGCCAGCAGCCCCCAAGCCCCGGGACTAGCGGGAGTCTCTTTGGGCAATGAGCAGTTCTTC.

J is TRBJ1-2 and V is TRBV12-5, with D maybe TRBD1 (6 bases). This CDR3 is built from 13 residues. CDR1 is LGHNT, CDR2 FRNRAP, per germline. Between the trimmed V and J ends, which lost 6 bases and 7 bases, there was a span of 15 bases. This CDR3 is CASGGHFWFGYTF. CDR3 bases: TGTGCTAGTGGGGGACATTTTTGGTTTGGCTACACCTTC.

The CDR3 spells CASSIERKGGSGANVLTF. CDR3 bases: TGTGCCAGTAGTATAGAACGGAAGGGAGGTTCTGGGGCCAACGTCCTGACTTTC. The chain joins TRBV19 to TRBJ2-6; tentative D call: TRBD2 (6 bases). CDR3 length: 18 amino acids. The V gene's germline CDR1 is LNHDA and CDR2 SQIVND (reference sequence). The V end lost 0 bases, the J end lost 1 base, and 13 bases lay between the germline ends.

The CDR3 region has the DNA TGTGCCAGCAGTTCCAGACTGTACAGGGAAACAGACGTCCTGACTTTC. Protein sequence: CASSSRLYRETDVLTF. J is TRBJ2-6 and V is TRBV6-6, with D possibly being TRBD1 (6 bases). Germline CDR1 reads MNHNY; CDR2 reads SVGAGI (reference sequence). The CDR3 sequence is 16 residues long. Trimming took off 4 bases at V and 11 bases at J, with 21 bases between the two ends.

The chain employs TRBV10-2 and TRBJ1-5; tentatively, D is TRBD1 (6 bases). The CDR3 consists of 14 residues. V was pared by 0 bases and J by 7 bases, with 10 bases between. Germline values: CDR1 WSHSY, CDR2 SAAADI. CDR3 DNA sequence: TGCGCCAGCAGTGAGTCGACAGGCCGGCAGCCCCAGCATTTT. Translating gives CASSESTGRQPQHF.

The rearrangement links TRBV19 to TRBJ2-3; 10 bases agree with TRBD2. The V segment lost 4 bases and the J segment 4 bases; nucleotides outside the gene matches: 14. The CDR3 sequence is 18 residues long. The germline gives CDR1 LNHDA, CDR2 SQIVND (reference sequence). For the CDR3, the DNA is TGTGCCAGTAGTAGCAGGGGGCCCGGGACTAGCGTCCCAGATACGCAGTATTTT. This gives the protein CASSSRGPGTSVPDTQYF.

The V and J genes are TRBV6-6 and TRBJ1-1; no clear D gene. Germline V gene lookup returns CDR1 MNHNY and CDR2 SVGAGI (reference sequence). Trimming pared 5 bases from V and 0 bases from J, leaving 10 bases between. The CDR3 contains 14 residues. This CDR3 reads CASSHHYMNTEAFF. CDR3 sequence (DNA): TGTGCCAGCAGTCACCACTATATGAACACTGAAGCTTTCTTT.